This TCR beta chain was profiled in a study of shared clonotypes between healthy human individuals. Across the whole study: With ages of 18 to 49, the donors were two women and three men.

CDR3 length: 16 amino acids. Trimming at V came to 2 bases and at J to 5 bases, leaving 7 bases not matched to a gene. The V gene's germline CDR1 is SGHAT and CDR2 FQNNGV. Donors, without exception, were Caucasian adults residing in Nashville, Tennessee. Methods used by the authors: As immunoSEQ supplied junction-only sequences (without quality scores), filtering differed. Method: immunoSEQ multiplex PCR; TCRdb's copy keeps in-frame clones and lacks some. V and J calls and clone size are copied from that table; D and trimming were computed from the DNA. This sample has about a million clones; roughly 72% occur once, and the top ten carry roughly 1.5%.

The V gene is TRBV11-2, the J gene TRBJ2-2; TRBD2 agrees at 8 bases. What was sequenced was memory CD4+ T cells sorted from blood. Subset: CD45RA-negative fraction. The source of this sequence is a man between 18 and 29 years old in good health. CDR3 region: CASSLSAGGGTGELFF. CDR3 sequence (DNA): TGTGCCAGCAGCTTATCCGCGGGAGGCGGTACCGGGGAGCTGTTTTTT.